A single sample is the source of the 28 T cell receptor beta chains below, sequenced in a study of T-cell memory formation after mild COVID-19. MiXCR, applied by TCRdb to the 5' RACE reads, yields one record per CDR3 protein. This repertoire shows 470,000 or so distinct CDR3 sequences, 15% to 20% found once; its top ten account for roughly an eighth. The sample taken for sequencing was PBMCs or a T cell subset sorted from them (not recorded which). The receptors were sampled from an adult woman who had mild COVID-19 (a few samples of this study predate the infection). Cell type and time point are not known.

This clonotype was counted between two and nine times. This CDR3 reads CASSPGGRLTNTGELFF. The CDR3 DNA is TGTGCCAGCAGTCCCGGGGGACGCCTCACGAACACCGGGGAGCTGTTTTTT. The chain recombines TRBV6-6 with TRBJ2-2, with a possible D match to TRBD2 (6 bases). Trimming stripped 5 bases from V and 0 bases from J, with 16 bases between. The CDR3 is 17 residues long. Germline loops: CDR1 MNHNY, CDR2 SVGAGI (reference sequence).

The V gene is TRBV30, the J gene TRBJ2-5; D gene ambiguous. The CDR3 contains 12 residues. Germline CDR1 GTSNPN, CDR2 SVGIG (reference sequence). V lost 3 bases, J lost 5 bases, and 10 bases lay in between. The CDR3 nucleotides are TGTGCCTGGAGCCCGGGCTATGAGACCCAGTACTTC. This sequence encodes CAWSPGYETQYF.

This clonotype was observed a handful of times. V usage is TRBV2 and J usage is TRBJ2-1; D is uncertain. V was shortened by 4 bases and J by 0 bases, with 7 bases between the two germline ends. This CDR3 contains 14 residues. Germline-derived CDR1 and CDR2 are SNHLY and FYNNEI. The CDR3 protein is CASSVDLSYNEQFF. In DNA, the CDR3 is TGTGCCAGCAGTGTAGACCTCTCCTACAATGAGCAGTTCTTC.

CDR3 sequence: CASLAGGLHKETQYF. The DNA of the CDR3 is TGCGCCAGCCTCGCGGGGGGGTTACACAAAGAGACCCAGTACTTC. The chain couples TRBV5-1 to TRBJ2-5; TRBD2 matches 9 bases. Germline V gene data show CDR1 as SGHRS and CDR2 as YFSETQ. The CDR3 consists of 15 residues. V lost 7 bases and J lost 3; bases outside the gene matches: 10.

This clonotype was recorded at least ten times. The CDR3 protein is CASSFGGATGNYGYTF. CDR3 nucleotide sequence: TGTGCCAGCAGCTTCGGAGGAGCTACCGGGAACTATGGCTACACCTTC. The chain couples TRBV7-9 to TRBJ1-2; D unresolved. CDR1 SEHNR and CDR2 FQNEAQ come from the germline V gene (reference sequence). The V end lost 3 bases, the J end lost 2 bases, and 16 bases lay between the germline ends. The CDR3 extends over 16 amino acids.

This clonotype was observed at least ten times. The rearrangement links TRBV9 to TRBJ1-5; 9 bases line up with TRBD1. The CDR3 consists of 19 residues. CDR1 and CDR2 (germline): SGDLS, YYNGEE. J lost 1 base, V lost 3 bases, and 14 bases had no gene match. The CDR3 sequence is CASSGQGDLRGLSNQPQHF. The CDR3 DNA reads TGTGCCAGCAGCGGACAGGGGGATCTTAGAGGTTTGAGCAATCAGCCCCAGCATTTT. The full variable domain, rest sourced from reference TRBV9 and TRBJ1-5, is DSGVTQTPKHLITATGQRVTLRCSPRSGDLSVYWYQQSLDQGLQFLIQYYNGEERAKGNILERFSAQQFPDLHSELNLSSLELGDSALYFCASSGQGDLRGLSNQPQHFGDGTRLSIL.

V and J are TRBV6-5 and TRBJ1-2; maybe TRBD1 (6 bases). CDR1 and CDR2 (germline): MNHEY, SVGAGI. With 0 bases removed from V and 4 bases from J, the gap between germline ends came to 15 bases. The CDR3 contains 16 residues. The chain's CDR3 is CASSYSKSWGPYGYTF. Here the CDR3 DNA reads TGTGCCAGCAGTTACTCGAAGTCCTGGGGGCCCTATGGCTACACCTTC.

The DNA for the CDR3 is TGTGCCAGCAGCCACCCCGGGGCCAATCACAATGAGCAGTTCTTC. This translates into CASSHPGANHNEQFF. The V gene is TRBV12-3 or TRBV12-4, the J gene TRBJ2-1, with D perhaps matching TRBD1 or TRBD2 (5 bases each). This CDR3 is built from 15 residues. With 6 bases removed from V and 5 bases from J, the gap between germline ends came to 17 bases.

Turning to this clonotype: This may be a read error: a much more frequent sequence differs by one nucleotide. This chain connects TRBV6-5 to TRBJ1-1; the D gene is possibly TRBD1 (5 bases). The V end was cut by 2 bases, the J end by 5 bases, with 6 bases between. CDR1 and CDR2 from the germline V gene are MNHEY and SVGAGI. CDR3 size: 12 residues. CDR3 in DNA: TGTGCCAGCAGTTACGGGGGGACTGAAGCTTTCTTT. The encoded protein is CASSYGGTEAFF.

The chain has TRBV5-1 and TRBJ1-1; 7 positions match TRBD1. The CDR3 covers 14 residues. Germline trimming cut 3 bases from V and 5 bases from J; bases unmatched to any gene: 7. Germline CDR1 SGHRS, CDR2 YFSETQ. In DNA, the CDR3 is TGCGCCAGCAGCTCAATAGAGACAGGGACTGAAGCTTTCTTT. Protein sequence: CASSSIETGTEAFF.

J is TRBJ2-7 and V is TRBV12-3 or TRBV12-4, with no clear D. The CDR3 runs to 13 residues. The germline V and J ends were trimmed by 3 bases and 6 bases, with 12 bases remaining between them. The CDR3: CASSFRAGSEQYF. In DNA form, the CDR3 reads TGTGCCAGCAGTTTCCGGGCAGGATCCGAGCAGTACTTC.

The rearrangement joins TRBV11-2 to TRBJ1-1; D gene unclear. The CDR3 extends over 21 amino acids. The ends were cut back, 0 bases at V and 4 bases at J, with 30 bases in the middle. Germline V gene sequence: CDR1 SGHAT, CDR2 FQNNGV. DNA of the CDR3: TGTGCCAGCAGCTTAGACACCAGTTACTCGTACGGGCACATCGATAGCACTGAAGCTTTCTTT. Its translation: CASSLDTSYSYGHIDSTEAFF.

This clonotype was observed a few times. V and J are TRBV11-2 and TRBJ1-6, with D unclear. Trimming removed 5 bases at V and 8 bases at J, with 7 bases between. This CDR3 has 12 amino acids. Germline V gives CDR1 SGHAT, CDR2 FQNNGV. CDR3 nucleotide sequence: TGTGCCAGCAGCCCTCTCGATTCACCCCTCCACTTT. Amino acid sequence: CASSPLDSPLHF.

The CDR3 loop is CASSLARGQFF. For the CDR3, the DNA is TGTGCCAGCAGCTTAGCCAGGGGTCAGTTCTTC. This chain joins TRBV11-3 and TRBJ2-1; possibly TRBD1 for D (6 bases). The CDR3 is 11 amino acids. Germline loops: CDR1 SGHNT, CDR2 YENEEA. V lost 1 base, J lost 13 bases, and 8 bases lay in between.

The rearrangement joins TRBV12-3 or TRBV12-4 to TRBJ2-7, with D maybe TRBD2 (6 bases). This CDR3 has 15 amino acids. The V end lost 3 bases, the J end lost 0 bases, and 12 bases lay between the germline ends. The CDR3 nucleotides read TGTGCCAGCAGTTTCGGTCCGGGAGTCTCCTACGAGCAGTACTTC. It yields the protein CASSFGPGVSYEQYF.

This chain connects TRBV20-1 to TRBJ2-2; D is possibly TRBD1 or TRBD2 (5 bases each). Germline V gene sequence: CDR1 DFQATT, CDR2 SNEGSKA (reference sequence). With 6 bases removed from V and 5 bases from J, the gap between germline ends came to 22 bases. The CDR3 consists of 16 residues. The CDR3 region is CSAKRKPRDGTGELFF. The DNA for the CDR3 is TGCAGTGCCAAAAGGAAACCCAGGGACGGAACCGGGGAGCTGTTTTTT.

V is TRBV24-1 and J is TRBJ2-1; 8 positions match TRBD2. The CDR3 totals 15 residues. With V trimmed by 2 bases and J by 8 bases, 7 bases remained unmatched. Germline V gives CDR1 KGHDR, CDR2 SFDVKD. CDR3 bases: TGTGCCACCAGTGATTCGGGGGGGGTAAGGTATGAGCAGTTCTTC. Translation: CATSDSGGVRYEQFF.

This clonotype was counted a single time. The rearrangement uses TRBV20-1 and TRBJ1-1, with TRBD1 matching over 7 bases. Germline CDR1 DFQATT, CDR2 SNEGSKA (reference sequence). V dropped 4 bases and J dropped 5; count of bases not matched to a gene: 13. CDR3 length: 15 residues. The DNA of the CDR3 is TGCAGTGCTACCCCCAAGGACAGGACAAAGACTGAAGCTTTCTTT. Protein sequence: CSATPKDRTKTEAFF.

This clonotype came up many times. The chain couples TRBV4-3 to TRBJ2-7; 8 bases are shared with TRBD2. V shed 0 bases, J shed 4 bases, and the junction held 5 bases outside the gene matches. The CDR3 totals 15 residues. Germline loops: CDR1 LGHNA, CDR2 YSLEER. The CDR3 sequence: CASSQDLSSGYEQYF. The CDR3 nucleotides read TGCGCCAGCAGCCAAGATCTATCTAGCGGGTACGAGCAGTACTTC.

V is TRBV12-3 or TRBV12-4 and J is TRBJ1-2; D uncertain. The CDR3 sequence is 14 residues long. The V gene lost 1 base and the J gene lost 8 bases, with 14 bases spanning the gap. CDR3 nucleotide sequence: TGTGCCAGCAGTTTAGATGGCCCCTCTCGGGGCTACACCTTC. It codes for CASSLDGPSRGYTF.

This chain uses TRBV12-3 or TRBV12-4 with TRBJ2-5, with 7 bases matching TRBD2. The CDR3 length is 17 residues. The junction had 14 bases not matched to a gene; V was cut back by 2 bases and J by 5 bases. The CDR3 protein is CASSLYGAGAPGETQYF. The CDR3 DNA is TGTGCCAGCAGTTTATACGGCGCGGGAGCGCCCGGGGAGACCCAGTACTTC.

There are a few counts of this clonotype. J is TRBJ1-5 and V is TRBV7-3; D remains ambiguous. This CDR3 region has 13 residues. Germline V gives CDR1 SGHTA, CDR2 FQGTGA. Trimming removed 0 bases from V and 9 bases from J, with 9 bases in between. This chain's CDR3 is CASSLTEDGPQHF. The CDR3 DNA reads TGTGCCAGCAGCTTAACGGAGGACGGGCCCCAGCATTTT.

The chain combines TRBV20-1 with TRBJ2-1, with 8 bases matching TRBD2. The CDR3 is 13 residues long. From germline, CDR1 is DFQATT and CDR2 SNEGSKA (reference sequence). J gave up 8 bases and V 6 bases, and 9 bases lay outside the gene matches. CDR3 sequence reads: CSARRGAGDEQFF. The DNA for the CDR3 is TGCAGTGCCCGCAGGGGAGCGGGGGATGAGCAGTTCTTC.

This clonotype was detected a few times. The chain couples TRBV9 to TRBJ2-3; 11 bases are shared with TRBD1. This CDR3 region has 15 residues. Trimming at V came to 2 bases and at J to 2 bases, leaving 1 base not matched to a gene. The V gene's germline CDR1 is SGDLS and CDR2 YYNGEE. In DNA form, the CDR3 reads TGTGCCAGCAGCGTGGGACAGGGGGTCACAGATACGCAGTATTTT. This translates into CASSVGQGVTDTQYF.

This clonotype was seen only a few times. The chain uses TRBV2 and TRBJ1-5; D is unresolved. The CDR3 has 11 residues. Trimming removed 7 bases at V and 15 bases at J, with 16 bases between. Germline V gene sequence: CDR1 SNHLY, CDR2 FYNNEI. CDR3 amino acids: CASTERYPLHF. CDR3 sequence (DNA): TGTGCCAGCACCGAAAGATACCCCTTGCATTTT.

CDR3: CASSLVWTGGYEQYF. CDR3 coding DNA: TGTGCCAGCAGCTTAGTATGGACAGGGGGCTACGAGCAGTACTTC. V gene TRBV7-2 combines with J gene TRBJ2-7; 10 bases align to TRBD1. CDR3 length: 15 amino acids. The junction had 3 bases not matched to a gene; V was cut back by 1 base and J by 3 bases. Germline CDR1 reads SGHTA; CDR2 reads FQGNSA.

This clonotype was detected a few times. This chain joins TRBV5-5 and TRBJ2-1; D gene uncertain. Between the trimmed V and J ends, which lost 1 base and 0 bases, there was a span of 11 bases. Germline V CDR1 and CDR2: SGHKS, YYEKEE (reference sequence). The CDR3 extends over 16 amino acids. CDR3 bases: TGTGCCAGCAGCTTGTATCAGTTTAGCTCCTACAATGAGCAGTTCTTC. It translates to CASSLYQFSSYNEQFF.

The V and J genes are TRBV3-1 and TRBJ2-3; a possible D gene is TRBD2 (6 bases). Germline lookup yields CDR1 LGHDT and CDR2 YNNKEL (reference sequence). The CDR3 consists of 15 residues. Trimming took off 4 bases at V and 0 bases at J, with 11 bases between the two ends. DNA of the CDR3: TGTGCCAGCAGCCCGGACTATTCTAGCACAGATACGCAGTATTTT. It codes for CASSPDYSSTDTQYF.